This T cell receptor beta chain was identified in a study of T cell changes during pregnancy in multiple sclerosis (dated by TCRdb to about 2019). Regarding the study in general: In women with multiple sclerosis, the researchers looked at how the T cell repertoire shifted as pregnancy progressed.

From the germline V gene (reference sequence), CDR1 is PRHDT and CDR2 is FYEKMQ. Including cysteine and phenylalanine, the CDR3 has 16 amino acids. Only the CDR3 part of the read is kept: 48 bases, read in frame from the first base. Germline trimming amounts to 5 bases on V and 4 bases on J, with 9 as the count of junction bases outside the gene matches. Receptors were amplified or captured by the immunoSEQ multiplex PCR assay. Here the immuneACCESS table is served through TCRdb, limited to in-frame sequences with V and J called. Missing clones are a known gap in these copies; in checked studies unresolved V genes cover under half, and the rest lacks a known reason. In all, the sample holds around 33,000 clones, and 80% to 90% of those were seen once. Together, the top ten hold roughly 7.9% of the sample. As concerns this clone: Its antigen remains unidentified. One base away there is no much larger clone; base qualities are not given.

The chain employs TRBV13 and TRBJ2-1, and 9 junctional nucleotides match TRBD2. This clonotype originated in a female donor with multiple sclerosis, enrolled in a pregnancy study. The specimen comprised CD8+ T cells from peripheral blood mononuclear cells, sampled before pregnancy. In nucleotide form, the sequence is TGTGCCAGCAGCGACCGACTAGCGGCTCAGTACAATGAGCAGTTCTTC. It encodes CASSDRLAAQYNEQFF.